What follows describes a single TCR beta chain. What it recognizes is unknown. This CDR3 has 17 amino acids. Germline CDR1 reads SGHTA; CDR2 reads FQGNSA. Each CDR3 protein gets one entry in TCRdb, which reprocessed the 5' RACE reads and gives no DNA. This sample's table reports about 300,000 distinct CDR3 sequences. This record comes from a study of monozygotic twins with inflammatory bowel disease. Regarding the study as a whole: Findings did not support one strong IBD-associated signal or clonotype. Immunosuppressive treatments were not uniform, and this may have added variability to patient repertoires.

This chain links TRBV7-2 with TRBJ2-7; the TCRdb call, TRBD2, lacks DNA for checking. The receptor was isolated from a human donor with ulcerative colitis or Crohn's disease, or a healthy co-twin of an affected twin (not recorded which). The sequenced sample consisted of blood. CDR3 protein: CASSSSAGAGGRYEQYF.